What follows are 21 T cell receptor beta chains derived from one specimen sequenced in a study of PD-1 blockade in classical Hodgkin lymphoma. Sequencing used immunoSEQ multiplex PCR; TCRdb keeps in-frame clones, though not all of them. The sample contains tens of thousands of clones, more than 75% of which appear only once. Sample time point: cycle 4 day 1 (C4D1), after six to seven weeks of nivolumab. All trial patients relapsed after autologous stem cell transplantation. Source: peripheral blood mononuclear cells (PBMCs), taken before the fourth cycle of nivolumab. These receptors were taken from a human donor with classical Hodgkin lymphoma.

This chain connects TRBV5-6 to TRBJ1-5, with a tentative D call TRBD1 (5 bases). The germline V and J ends were trimmed by 0 bases and 4 bases, with 14 bases remaining between them. Germline loops: CDR1 SGHDT, CDR2 YYEEEE. This CDR3 has 16 residues. The CDR3 nucleotides read TGTGCCAGCAGCTTGGGTGCGGGGGGTGGGAATCAGCCCCAGCATTTT. Amino acid sequence: CASSLGAGGGNQPQHF.

This clone showed up just once. This sequence joins TRBV30 and TRBJ1-5; D is perhaps TRBD1 (5 bases). From germline, CDR1 is GTSNPN and CDR2 SVGIG (reference sequence). Deletions cut 0 bases from V and 6 bases from J, with 15 bases between. CDR3 size: 15 residues. The chain's CDR3 is CAWSVGIGGGQPQHF. The CDR3 coding sequence is TGTGCCTGGAGTGTAGGAATTGGGGGTGGTCAGCCCCAGCATTTT.

The CDR3 region has the DNA TGTGCCAGCAGTTGGGACGTCGGGCGGGATACGCAGTATTTT. Protein: CASSWDVGRDTQYF. This chain connects TRBV11-2 to TRBJ2-3; D is perhaps TRBD1 or TRBD2 (5 bases each). Trimming took 6 bases from V and 6 from J, leaving 16 bases between them. Germline V gene sequence: CDR1 SGHAT, CDR2 FQNNGV. The CDR3 is 14 residues long.

V gene TRBV7-3 combines with J gene TRBJ1-2, with no clear D. Germline assignment: CDR1 SGHTA and CDR2 FQGTGA. The CDR3 contains 13 residues. The V gene lost 0 bases and the J gene lost 6 bases, with 8 bases spanning the gap. The CDR3 is CASSLTTVDGYTF. For the CDR3, the DNA is TGTGCCAGCAGCTTAACGACCGTAGATGGCTACACCTTC.

This chain joins TRBV28 and TRBJ2-6; D is unclear. The germline V gene has CDR1 MDHEN and CDR2 SYDVKM. This CDR3 region has 16 residues. V dropped 3 bases and J dropped 0 bases, with 9 bases sitting between them. CDR3 coding DNA: TGTGCCAGCAGTTTTGGACCGCCCTCTGGGGCCAACGTCCTGACTTTC. Translated: CASSFGPPSGANVLTF.

DNA of the CDR3: TGTGCCAGCAGTCCCTCGTCTAACTATGGCTACACCTTC. Translation: CASSPSSNYGYTF. The chain employs TRBV4-2 and TRBJ1-2, with D unresolved. Germline-derived CDR1 and CDR2 are LGHNA and YNFKEQ. This CDR3 is 13 amino acids long. V lost 6 bases to trimming and J lost 0 bases, with 8 bases between them.

The CDR3 DNA reads as TGTGCCAGCAGTGAAGCAGGAGGCTACGGGGAGCTGTTTTTT. Translated, it gives CASSEAGGYGELFF. V gene TRBV2 combines with J gene TRBJ2-2, with D possibly being TRBD2 (5 bases). Germline V gene data show CDR1 as SNHLY and CDR2 as FYNNEI. Trimming pared 0 bases from V and 7 bases from J, leaving 9 bases between. The CDR3 is 14 amino acids.

The J gene is TRBJ2-7, the V gene TRBV18; TRBD1 agrees at 9 bases. V lost 3 bases, J lost 6 bases, and 15 bases stayed unmatched. The CDR3 is 17 amino acids. Germline CDR1 and CDR2: KGHSH and LQKENI. The CDR3 here is CASSPFSQGTGLLEQYF. The CDR3 DNA is TGTGCCAGCTCACCTTTTTCACAGGGGACAGGGTTGCTCGAGCAGTACTTC.

The genes are TRBV29-1 and TRBJ2-3; D may be TRBD2 (6 bases). The ends were cut back, 3 bases at V and 3 bases at J, with 19 bases in the middle. CDR1 and CDR2 (germline): SQVTM, ANQGSEA. This CDR3 is 16 amino acids long. The CDR3 sequence: CSVDLVALGGTDTQYF. CDR3 coding DNA: TGCAGCGTTGACCTCGTGGCGCTGGGGGGAACAGATACGCAGTATTTT.

The V gene is TRBV6-5, the J gene TRBJ1-1, with D unresolved. The germline V gene has CDR1 MNHEY and CDR2 SVGAGI. The V end was cut by 6 bases, the J end by 0 bases, with 8 bases between. The CDR3 runs to 13 residues. CDR3 in DNA: TGTGCCAGCAGCTTAACAGTGAACACTGAAGCTTTCTTT. Its protein is CASSLTVNTEAFF.

Remarks on this clone: The sample has other DNA sequences that encode this CDR3 too. V gene TRBV28 combines with J gene TRBJ1-2, with D hard to call. V dropped 6 bases and J dropped 4 bases, with 9 bases sitting between them. Germline V CDR1 and CDR2: MDHEN, SYDVKM. The CDR3 consists of 12 residues. This CDR3 reads CASSLRLYGYTF. The CDR3 DNA is TGTGCCAGCAGCCTCCGCCTCTATGGCTACACCTTC.

The rearrangement links TRBV7-9 to TRBJ2-1, with D possibly TRBD1 on 5 matching bases. The germline CDR1 and CDR2 sequences are SEHNR and FQNEAQ (reference sequence). The CDR3 contains 15 residues. V was shortened by 1 base and J by 6 bases, with 13 bases between the two germline ends. The CDR3 DNA sequence: TGTGCCAGCAGCTTAGGGTCAGGGCTCTTCAATGAGCAGTTCTTC. Its translation is CASSLGSGLFNEQFF.

The table lists this clone with a few counts. This chain connects TRBV30 to TRBJ1-1; D is uncertain. This CDR3 region has 14 residues. Trimming removed 0 bases at V and 0 bases at J, with 8 bases between. Germline CDR1 and CDR2: GTSNPN and SVGIG (reference sequence). CDR3 residues: CAWSVPAMNTEAFF. Here the CDR3 DNA reads TGTGCCTGGAGTGTACCAGCTATGAACACTGAAGCTTTCTTT.

The CDR3 is CASTPRTSGRIQHF. In DNA, the CDR3 is TGTGCCAGCACCCCGCGGACTAGCGGGCGTATCCAGCACTTC. The gene calls are TRBV21-1 and TRBJ2-5; the table gives TRBD2 as D, unverified against the DNA. TRBV21-1 is a pseudogene. CDR3 length: 14 amino acids.

The chain combines TRBV18 with TRBJ2-1; 8 nucleotides agree with TRBD2. The ends lost 0 bases at V and 7 bases at J; junction bases unmatched: 5. The CDR3 length is 15 residues. The germline CDR1 and CDR2 sequences are KGHSH and LQKENI. CDR3 amino acids: CASSPPGTSRNEQFF. CDR3 nucleotide sequence: TGTGCCAGCTCACCACCCGGGACTAGTAGGAATGAGCAGTTCTTC.

The rearrangement uses TRBV10-3 and TRBJ1-5; D uncertain. This CDR3 is 15 amino acids long. The germline V gene has CDR1 ENHRY and CDR2 SYGVKD. The ends were cut back, 0 bases at V and 10 bases at J, with 16 bases in the middle. The CDR3 region has the DNA TGTGCCATCAGTGAGTCGAACCAGAGAATCTTCCCCCAGCATTTT. It codes for CAISESNQRIFPQHF.

The genes are TRBV2 and TRBJ1-5; TRBD1 agrees at 7 bases. Germline loops: CDR1 SNHLY, CDR2 FYNNEI. This CDR3 is built from 14 residues. With 7 bases clipped from V and 3 bases from J, the junction kept 6 bases outside the gene matches. The CDR3 DNA sequence: TGTGCCAGCACCCGGGACAGAGTCAATCAGCCCCAGCATTTT. Amino acid sequence: CASTRDRVNQPQHF.

The chain is built from TRBV18 and TRBJ2-2; maybe TRBD2 (6 bases). Germline values: CDR1 KGHSH, CDR2 LQKENI. The CDR3 runs to 15 residues. V gave up 9 bases and J gave up 2 bases, with 16 bases separating them. CDR3 in amino acids: CASSQRGANTGELFF. CDR3 DNA: TGTGCCAGTTCCCAGCGCGGGGCCAACACCGGGGAGCTGTTTTTT.

This clone was recorded only once. In DNA, the CDR3 is TGCGCCAGCAGCTTGGTGGTAGCGGGGGTCAATGAGCAGTTCTTC. Protein: CASSLVVAGVNEQFF. The chain carries TRBV5-1 and TRBJ2-1; TRBD2 agrees at 9 bases. Trimming removed 0 bases from V and 6 bases from J; junction bases left unmatched: 4. The germline CDR1 and CDR2 sequences are SGHRS and YFSETQ. The CDR3 sequence is 15 residues long.

V is TRBV21-1 and J is TRBJ2-2. TRBV21-1 is reported as a pseudogene. CDR3 size: 22 residues. CDR3 loop: CASSKGRGVRGAPSGYTGELFF. The DNA of the CDR3 is TGTGCCAGCAGCAAAGGGAGGGGGGTGCGCGGGGCCCCAAGTGGGTACACCGGGGAGCTGTTTTTT.

The CDR3 loop reads CASEEYNEQFF. Here the CDR3 DNA reads TGTGCCAGCGAGGAATACAATGAGCAGTTCTTC. The chain recombines TRBV25-1 with TRBJ2-1; D is ambiguous. CDR1 is MGHDK, CDR2 SYGVNS, per germline. The CDR3 sequence is 11 residues long. V was pared by 8 bases and J by 4 bases, with 6 bases between.